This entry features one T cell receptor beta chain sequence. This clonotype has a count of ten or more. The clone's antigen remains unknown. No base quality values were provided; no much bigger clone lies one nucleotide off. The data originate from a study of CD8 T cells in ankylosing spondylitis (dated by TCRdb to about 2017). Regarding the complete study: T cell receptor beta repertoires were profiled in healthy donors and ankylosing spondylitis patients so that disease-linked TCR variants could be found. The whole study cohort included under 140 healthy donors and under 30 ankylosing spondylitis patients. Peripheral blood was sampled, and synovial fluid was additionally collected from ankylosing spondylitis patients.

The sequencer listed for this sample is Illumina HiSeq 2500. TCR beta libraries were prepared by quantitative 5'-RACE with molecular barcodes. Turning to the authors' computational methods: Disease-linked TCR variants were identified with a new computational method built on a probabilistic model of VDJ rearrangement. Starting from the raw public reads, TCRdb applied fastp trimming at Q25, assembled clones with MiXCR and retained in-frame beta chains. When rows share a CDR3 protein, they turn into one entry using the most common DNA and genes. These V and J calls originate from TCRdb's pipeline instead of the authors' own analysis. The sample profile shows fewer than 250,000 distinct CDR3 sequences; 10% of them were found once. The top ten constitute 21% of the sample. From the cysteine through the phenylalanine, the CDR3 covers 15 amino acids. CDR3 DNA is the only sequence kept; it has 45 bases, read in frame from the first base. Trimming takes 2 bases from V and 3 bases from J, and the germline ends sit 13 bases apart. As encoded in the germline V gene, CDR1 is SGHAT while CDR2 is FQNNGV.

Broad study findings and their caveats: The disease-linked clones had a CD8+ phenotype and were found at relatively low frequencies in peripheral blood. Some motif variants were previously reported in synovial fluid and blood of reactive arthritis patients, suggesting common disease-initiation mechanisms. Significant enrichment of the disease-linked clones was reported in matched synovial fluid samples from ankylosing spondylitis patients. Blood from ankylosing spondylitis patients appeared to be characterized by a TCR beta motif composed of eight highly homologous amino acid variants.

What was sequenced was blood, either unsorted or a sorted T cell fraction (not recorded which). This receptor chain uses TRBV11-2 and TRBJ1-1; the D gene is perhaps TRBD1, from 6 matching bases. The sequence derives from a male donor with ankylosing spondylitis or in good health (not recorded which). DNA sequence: TGTGCCAGCAGCTTACAACAGGGCACCCACACTGAAGCTTTCTTT. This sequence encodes CASSLQQGTHTEAFF.